This TCR beta chain emerged from a study of T cell repertoires in cytomegalovirus infection. As for the study in general: Public TCR beta signatures provided an indication of both CMV infection and a matching HLA type.

The V and J ends lost 7 bases and 4 bases respectively, with 14 bases between them. The germline V gene has CDR1 MDHEN and CDR2 SYDVKM. The CDR3 contains 14 residues. General study results and limits: HLA-C-restricted TCR beta clonotypes specific for CMV led the ex vivo response. Pooled public TCR beta family frequency picked out CMV carriers with the relevant HLA.

MiXCR was run by TCRdb on the reads, yielding one entry per CDR3 protein. The table includes around 450,000 distinct CDR3 sequences, approximately 10% detected once. Only a few counts were recorded for this clonotype. Antigen unknown. The sequenced sample consisted of PBMCs. V gene TRBV28 combines with J gene TRBJ1-3; D remains ambiguous. The receptor's source is a human donor in good health (CMV status not recorded). Some clones in this sample may be carry-over from other donors' samples. In DNA, the CDR3 is TGTGCCAGCATTCAAGGAGGTTCGGGAAACACCATATATTTT. Amino acids: CASIQGGSGNTIYF.